This passage covers 29 T cell receptor beta chains from one sample sequenced in a study of CD4 and CD8 cells across lung adenocarcinoma regions. TCRdb analysed the PCR reads with MiXCR anew, one entry per CDR3 protein. The sample has some 19,000 distinct CDR3 sequences, over 50% seen once. Sequencing used CD8+ T cells from the center of a lung tumor. The source is a female donor with lung adenocarcinoma. The CD4 and CD8 labels of this study may be unreliable.

The chain is built from TRBV12-3 or TRBV12-4 and TRBJ2-5; D uncertain. This CDR3 region has 13 residues. The V gene lost 3 bases and the J gene lost 5 bases, with 10 bases spanning the gap. Here the CDR3 DNA reads TGTGCCAGCAGTTTGAACTATCGGGAGACCCAGTACTTC. Encoded protein: CASSLNYRETQYF.

This clonotype was seen a handful of times. The rearrangement joins TRBV11-2 to TRBJ1-1; TRBD1 matches 7 bases. The V gene end was trimmed by 5 bases and the J gene end by 4 bases; junction bases not matched to a gene: 7. Germline V lookup: CDR1 SGHAT, CDR2 FQNNGV. This CDR3 is built from 14 residues. CDR3 nucleotide sequence: TGTGCCAGCAGCGGTGACAGGGCCGGCACTGAAGCTTTCTTT. This codes for CASSGDRAGTEAFF. Combining the CDR3 with reference TRBV11-2 and TRBJ1-1 gives the whole variable domain EAGVAQSPRYKIIEKRQSVAFWCNPISGHATLYWYQQILGQGPKLLIQFQNNGVVDDSQLPKDRFSAERLKGVDSTLKIQPAKLEDSAVYLCASSGDRAGTEAFFGQGTRLTVV.

V usage is TRBV3-1 and J usage is TRBJ2-3, with D tentatively TRBD2 (5 bases). Trimming took 1 base from V and 1 from J, leaving 9 bases between them. Germline values: CDR1 LGHDT, CDR2 YNNKEL (reference sequence). The CDR3 has 15 amino acids. As DNA, the CDR3 is TGTGCCAGCAGCCAAGGGATTAGCGGCACAGATACGCAGTATTTT. This sequence encodes CASSQGISGTDTQYF.

The sample holds a few counts of this clonotype. This rearrangement joins TRBV6-1 to TRBJ2-7; D is perhaps TRBD1 (6 bases). CDR1 MNHNS and CDR2 SASEGT come from the germline V gene. With 6 bases removed from V and 4 bases from J, the gap between germline ends came to 16 bases. The CDR3 covers 14 residues. CDR3 in amino acids: CASSFRQEKYEQYF. The CDR3 DNA reads as TGTGCCAGCAGCTTTAGACAGGAAAAATACGAGCAGTACTTC.

This clonotype has more than one count but fewer than ten. The chain is built from TRBV30 and TRBJ2-5; TRBD2 agrees at 11 bases. V lost 8 bases to trimming and J lost 4 bases; unmatched junction nucleotides: 3. This CDR3 spans 12 amino acids. Germline V CDR1 and CDR2: GTSNPN, SVGIG (reference sequence). CDR3 sequence reads: CAIGTSGETQYF. The CDR3 DNA is TGTGCCATCGGGACTAGCGGAGAGACCCAGTACTTC.

This chain joins TRBV12-3 or TRBV12-4 and TRBJ2-5; the D is unclear. Trimming left V 3 bases short and J 2 bases short, with 10 bases between. The CDR3 is 14 amino acids. This CDR3 reads CASSLRRRQETQYF. CDR3 coding DNA: TGTGCCAGCAGTTTGAGGAGACGGCAAGAGACCCAGTACTTC.

This clonotype was detected ten times or more. The chain joins TRBV7-2 to TRBJ2-3, with 15 bases aligning to TRBD2. The ends lost 1 base at V and 6 bases at J; junction bases unmatched: 5. Germline loops: CDR1 SGHTA, CDR2 FQGNSA. The CDR3 is 17 amino acids. The CDR3 region is CASSLVSGLAGGDTQYF. The CDR3 DNA follows: TGTGCCAGCAGCTTAGTATCCGGACTAGCGGGAGGGGATACGCAGTATTTT.

The rearrangement links TRBV10-2 to TRBJ2-1; 7 bases match TRBD2. Germline V gives CDR1 WSHSY, CDR2 SAAADI. The V gene end was trimmed by 7 bases and the J gene end by 5 bases; junction bases not matched to a gene: 8. This CDR3 comprises 14 residues. The CDR3 DNA follows: TGCGCCAGCACCCATTGGGGGGGGGACAATGAGCAGTTCTTC. Its translation: CASTHWGGDNEQFF.

V usage is TRBV2 and J usage is TRBJ1-2; no firm D call. Germline loops: CDR1 SNHLY, CDR2 FYNNEI. Trimming pared 4 bases from V and 8 bases from J, leaving 14 bases between. The CDR3 sequence is 13 residues long. The CDR3 reads CASSVDNSRGYTF. In DNA form, the CDR3 reads TGTGCCAGCAGTGTCGACAACTCACGGGGCTACACCTTC.

This chain connects TRBV6-1 to TRBJ2-1, with D possibly being TRBD1 (5 bases). This CDR3 contains 15 residues. V was shortened by 6 bases and J by 0 bases, with 12 bases between the two germline ends. Looked up from germline, CDR1 is MNHNS and CDR2 is SASEGT. The CDR3 region is CASSRWGSSYNEQFF. DNA of the CDR3: TGTGCCAGCAGCAGATGGGGCAGCTCCTACAATGAGCAGTTCTTC.

The chain combines TRBV23-1 with TRBJ2-5; a possible D gene is TRBD1 (6 bases). TRBV23-1 is an ORF; its function is uncertain. The V end was cut by 0 bases, the J end by 5 bases, with 19 bases between. This CDR3 has 17 amino acids. CDR3 coding DNA: TGCGCCAGCAGTCAATCCAGACAGGCCATACTGAGGGAGACCCAGTACTTC. Translation gives CASSQSRQAILRETQYF.

The gene calls are TRBV10-3 and TRBJ2-3; 8 bases fit TRBD2. The CDR3 covers 15 residues. Per the germline V gene, CDR1 is ENHRY and CDR2 is SYGVKD. V was pared by 2 bases and J by 9 bases, with 10 bases of the junction left unmatched. In DNA form, the CDR3 reads TGTGCCATCAGTGAGGGAGCGGGAGAGGAAGAGACGCAGTATTTT. This codes for CAISEGAGEEETQYF.

This chain joins TRBV7-2 and TRBJ2-3; 8 nucleotides agree with TRBD2. The V gene's germline CDR1 is SGHTA and CDR2 FQGNSA. Losses at the gene ends were 2 bases for V and 6 bases for J; bases not matched to a gene: 7. CDR3 length: 15 residues. CDR3 sequence reads: CASSLTGGPLDTQYF. DNA of the CDR3: TGTGCCAGCAGCTTAACGGGGGGGCCTCTTGATACGCAGTATTTT.

This clonotype has just one count. The chain combines TRBV6-1 with TRBJ2-5; D remains unclear. The J call could be wrong; TRBJ2-1 is a better fit for the DNA end. The CDR3 contains 12 residues. Germline lookup yields CDR1 MNHNS and CDR2 SASEGT. CDR3 DNA: TGTGCCAGCCTGGAGAGTATAAATGAGCAGTTCTTC. As protein: CASLESINEQFF.

The chain employs TRBV10-3 and TRBJ2-1; D is possibly TRBD2 (6 bases). This CDR3 is built from 13 residues. V was trimmed by 10 bases and J by 4 bases, leaving 14 bases between them. Per germline, CDR1 ENHRY and CDR2 SYGVKD. The CDR3 spells CATGRRDYNEQFF. The CDR3 nucleotides are TGTGCCACCGGGAGAAGGGATTACAATGAGCAGTTCTTC.

This clonotype came up a few times. The rearrangement joins TRBV27 to TRBJ1-1; 8 nucleotides agree with TRBD1. Germline V gene sequence: CDR1 MNHEY, CDR2 SMNVEV (reference sequence). The length of the CDR3 is 15 residues. The V segment lost 5 bases and the J segment 3 bases; nucleotides outside the gene matches: 8. The CDR3 region is CASSTWTGMDTEAFF. The CDR3 DNA follows: TGTGCCAGCAGTACCTGGACAGGGATGGACACTGAAGCTTTCTTT.

V usage is TRBV5-1 and J usage is TRBJ1-1, with 7 bases lining up with TRBD1. CDR1 and CDR2 (germline): SGHRS, YFSETQ. The CDR3 is 14 residues long. After removal of 5 bases from V and 0 bases from J, the junction contained 4 bases not matched to a gene. CDR3 sequence: CASRTGPVNTEAFF. The DNA of the CDR3 is TGCGCCAGCAGGACAGGGCCAGTGAACACTGAAGCTTTCTTT.

This chain connects TRBV7-6 to TRBJ2-3; tentatively, D is TRBD2 (6 bases). The J call could be wrong; TRBJ2-7 is a better fit for the DNA end. CDR3 size: 14 residues. Germline assignment: CDR1 SGHVS and CDR2 FNYEAQ. CDR3 residues: CASSFYGSYNEQYF. CDR3 sequence (DNA): TGTGCCAGCAGCTTTTACGGGAGTTACAATGAGCAGTACTTC.

The J gene is TRBJ2-1, the V gene TRBV6-9, with 12 bases matching TRBD2. The CDR3 contains 16 residues. The germline CDR1 and CDR2 sequences are MNHGY and SVAAGI. V trimming: 3 bases; J trimming: 10 bases; junction bases outside the gene matches: 10. The CDR3 here is CASSYRTSGIIGEQFF. For the CDR3, the DNA is TGTGCCAGCAGTTACCGGACTAGCGGGATAATTGGCGAGCAGTTCTTC.

As regards this clonotype: A read error is possible here, since a much larger clone lies one base away. The chain combines TRBV10-2 with TRBJ2-1; D is undetermined. The CDR3 runs 14 residues. The V gene lost 7 bases and the J gene lost 10 bases, with 20 bases spanning the gap. Germline assignment: CDR1 WSHSY and CDR2 SAAADI. This CDR3 is CASTPHGNAYEQFF. CDR3 bases: TGCGCCAGCACTCCCCATGGGAACGCCTACGAGCAGTTCTTC.

Only one count was recorded for this clonotype. The junction differs from germline at one of its ends, possibly a read error. The gene calls are TRBV10-3 and TRBJ2-4; D is possibly TRBD1 (5 bases). The J call could be wrong; TRBJ2-5 is a better fit for the DNA end. CDR1 is ENHRY and CDR2 is SYGVKD in the germline V gene. The CDR3 totals 14 residues. CDR3 sequence: CAMRTGGAQKTQYF. CDR3 sequence (DNA): TGTGCCATGCGAACAGGCGGTGCCCAAAAGACCCAGTACTTC.

V usage is TRBV6-1 and J usage is TRBJ2-1; 10 positions match TRBD2. CDR3 length: 15 amino acids. With 5 bases clipped from V and 10 bases from J, the junction kept 11 bases outside the gene matches. Per the germline V gene, CDR1 is MNHNS and CDR2 is SASEGT. Written as DNA, the CDR3 is TGTGCCAGCAGTCAGCCCGGGACTAGCGAGACCGAGCAGTTCTTC. It translates to CASSQPGTSETEQFF.

By sample fraction, this clonotype is medium-sized. V and J are TRBV6-5 and TRBJ2-1; D is uncertain. From germline, CDR1 is MNHEY and CDR2 SVGAGI. The CDR3 spans 15 residues. Trimming took off 2 bases at V and 5 bases at J, with 13 bases between the two ends. The CDR3 reads CASSYRLPTDNEQFF. As DNA, the CDR3 is TGTGCCAGCAGTTACAGGCTCCCTACCGACAATGAGCAGTTCTTC.

The chain employs TRBV10-3 and TRBJ2-5; D may be TRBD2 (7 bases). From germline, CDR1 is ENHRY and CDR2 SYGVKD. This CDR3 has 15 amino acids. Between the trimmed V and J ends, which lost 10 bases and 0 bases, there was a span of 18 bases. CDR3 nucleotide sequence: TGTGCCACGGGGGGCGGGGGCCGTGACCAAGAGACCCAGTACTTC. Protein sequence: CATGGGGRDQETQYF.

This clonotype was recorded a few times. J is TRBJ1-6 and V is TRBV6-1; 8 nucleotides line up with TRBD1. V was clipped by 0 bases and J by 6 bases; unmatched bases: 10. This CDR3 contains 18 residues. The germline CDR1 and CDR2 sequences are MNHNS and SASEGT. The CDR3 region has the DNA TGTGCCAGCAGTGAAGCGAGGGCAGGGGGCCTCAGTAATTCACCCCTCCACTTT. Translation gives CASSEARAGGLSNSPLHF.

Many counts were recorded for this clonotype. The chain employs TRBV6-5 and TRBJ2-1; TRBD2 aligns across 7 bases. There are 15 residues in the CDR3. Trimming at V came to 3 bases and at J to 9 bases, leaving 11 bases not matched to a gene. Germline-derived CDR1 and CDR2 are MNHEY and SVGAGI. In DNA form, the CDR3 reads TGTGCCAGCAGTTATGGGTGGGAGGGCCTCGGTGAGCAGTTCTTC. As protein: CASSYGWEGLGEQFF.

The chain recombines TRBV6-1 with TRBJ2-5; 12 bases match TRBD2. The assigned J gene may be wrong: the sequence end matches TRBJ2-7 better. CDR3 length: 16 amino acids. Germline assignment: CDR1 MNHNS and CDR2 SASEGT. CDR3 residues: CASRETPSGGAYEQYF. As DNA, the CDR3 is TGTGCCAGCAGAGAAACTCCTAGCGGGGGGGCCTACGAGCAGTACTTC.

As to this clonotype: Sequence at one end of the junction differs from germline and may be a read error. V gene TRBV11-3 combines with J gene TRBJ2-3; TRBD2 might be the D (5 bases). In germline, CDR1 is SGHNT, CDR2 YENEEA. This CDR3 region has 13 residues. The CDR3 sequence: CACGLVATDTQYF. In nucleotides, the CDR3 is TGCGCCTGCGGGCTCGTAGCCACAGACACGCAGTATTTT.

The chain has TRBV6-1 and TRBJ2-5, with TRBD2 matching 9 bases. CDR3 size: 13 residues. Germline CDR1 and CDR2: MNHNS and SASEGT. Germline trimming cut 3 bases from V and 5 bases from J; bases unmatched to any gene: 1. CDR3 region: CASSDSGSETQYF. CDR3 nucleotides: TGTGCCAGCAGTGATAGCGGGAGTGAGACCCAGTACTTC.